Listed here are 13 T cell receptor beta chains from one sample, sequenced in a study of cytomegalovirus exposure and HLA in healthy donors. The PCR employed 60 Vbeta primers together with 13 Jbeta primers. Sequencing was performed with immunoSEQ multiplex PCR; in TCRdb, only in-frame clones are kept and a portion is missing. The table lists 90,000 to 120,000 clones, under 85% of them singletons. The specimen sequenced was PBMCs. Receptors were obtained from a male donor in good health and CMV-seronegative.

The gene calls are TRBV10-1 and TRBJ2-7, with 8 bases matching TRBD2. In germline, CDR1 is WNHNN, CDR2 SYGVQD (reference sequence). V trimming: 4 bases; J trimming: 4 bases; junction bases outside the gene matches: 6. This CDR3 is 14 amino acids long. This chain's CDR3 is CASSASGLLYEQYF. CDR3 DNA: TGCGCCAGCAGTGCTAGCGGGCTCCTTTACGAGCAGTACTTC.

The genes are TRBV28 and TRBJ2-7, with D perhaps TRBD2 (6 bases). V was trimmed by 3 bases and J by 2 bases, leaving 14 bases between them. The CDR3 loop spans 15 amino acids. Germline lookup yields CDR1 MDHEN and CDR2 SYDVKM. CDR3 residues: CASSFGRRDPYEQYF. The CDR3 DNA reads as TGTGCCAGCAGTTTTGGACGGCGGGACCCCTACGAGCAGTACTTC.

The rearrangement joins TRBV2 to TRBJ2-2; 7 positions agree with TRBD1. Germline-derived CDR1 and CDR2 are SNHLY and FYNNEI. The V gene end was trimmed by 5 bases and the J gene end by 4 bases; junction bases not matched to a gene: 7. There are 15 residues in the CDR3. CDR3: CASSKQGLGTGELFF. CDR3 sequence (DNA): TGTGCCAGCAGTAAACAGGGGCTCGGCACCGGGGAGCTGTTTTTT.

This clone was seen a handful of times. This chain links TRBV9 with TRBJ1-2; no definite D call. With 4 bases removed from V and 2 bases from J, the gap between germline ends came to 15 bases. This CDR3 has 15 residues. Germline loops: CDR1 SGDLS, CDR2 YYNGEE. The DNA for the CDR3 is TGTGCCAGCAGCTCATATTCGTCGGTGAACTATGGCTACACCTTC. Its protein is CASSSYSSVNYGYTF. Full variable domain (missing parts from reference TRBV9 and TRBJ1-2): DSGVTQTPKHLITATGQRVTLRCSPRSGDLSVYWYQQSLDQGLQFLIQYYNGEERAKGNILERFSAQQFPDLHSELNLSSLELGDSALYFCASSSYSSVNYGYTFGSGTRLTVV.

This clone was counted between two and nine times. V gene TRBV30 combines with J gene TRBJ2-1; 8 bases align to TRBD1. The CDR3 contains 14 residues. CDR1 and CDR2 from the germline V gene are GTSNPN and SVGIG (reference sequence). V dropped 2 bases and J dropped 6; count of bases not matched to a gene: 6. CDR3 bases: TGTGCCTGGAGTCGCAGGGGGCTGGTCAATGAGCAGTTCTTC. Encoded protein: CAWSRRGLVNEQFF.

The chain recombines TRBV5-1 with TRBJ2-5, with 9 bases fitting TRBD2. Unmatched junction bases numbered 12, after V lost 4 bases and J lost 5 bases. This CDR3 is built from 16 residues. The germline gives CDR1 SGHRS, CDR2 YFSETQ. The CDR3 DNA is TGCGCCAGCAGCCGGTTTGGCCAGCGGGAGGTGGAGACCCAGTACTTC. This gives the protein CASSRFGQREVETQYF.

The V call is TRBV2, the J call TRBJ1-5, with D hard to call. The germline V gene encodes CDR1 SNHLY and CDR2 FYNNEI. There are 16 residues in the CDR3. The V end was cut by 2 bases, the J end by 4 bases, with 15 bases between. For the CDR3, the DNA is TGTGCCAGCAGTGAAATCCCCGGTTACGGGAATCAGCCCCAGCATTTT. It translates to CASSEIPGYGNQPQHF. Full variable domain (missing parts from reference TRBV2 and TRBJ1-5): EPEVTQTPSHQVTQMGQEVILRCVPISNHLYFYWYRQILGQKVEFLVSFYNNEISEKSEIFDDQFSVERPDGSNFTLKIRSTKLEDSAMYFCASSEIPGYGNQPQHFGDGTRLSIL.

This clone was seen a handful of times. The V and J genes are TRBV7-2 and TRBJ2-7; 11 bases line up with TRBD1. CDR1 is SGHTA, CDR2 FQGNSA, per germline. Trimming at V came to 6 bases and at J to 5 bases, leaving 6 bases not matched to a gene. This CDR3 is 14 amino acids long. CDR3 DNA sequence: TGTGCCAGCAGAGAAAGGACAGGGGGCAACGAGCAGTACTTC. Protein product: CASRERTGGNEQYF.

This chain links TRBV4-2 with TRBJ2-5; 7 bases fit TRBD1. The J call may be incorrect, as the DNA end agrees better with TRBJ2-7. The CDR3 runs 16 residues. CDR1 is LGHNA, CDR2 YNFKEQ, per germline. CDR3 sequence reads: CASSQEGTAPSYEQYF. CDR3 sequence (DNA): TGTGCCAGCAGCCAAGAAGGGACAGCCCCCTCCTACGAGCAGTACTTC.

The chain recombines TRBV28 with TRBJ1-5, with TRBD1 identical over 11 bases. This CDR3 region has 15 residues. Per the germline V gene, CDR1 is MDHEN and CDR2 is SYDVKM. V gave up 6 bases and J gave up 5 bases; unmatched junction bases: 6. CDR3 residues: CASRWDRGVDQPQHF. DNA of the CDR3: TGTGCCAGCAGATGGGACAGGGGGGTCGATCAGCCCCAGCATTTT.

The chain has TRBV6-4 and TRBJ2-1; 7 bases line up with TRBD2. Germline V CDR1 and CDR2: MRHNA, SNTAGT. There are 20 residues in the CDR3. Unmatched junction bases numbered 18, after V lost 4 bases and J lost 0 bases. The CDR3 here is CASSVSGHGGGISSYNEQFF. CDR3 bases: TGTGCCAGCAGTGTATCGGGTCACGGGGGAGGGATCAGCTCCTACAATGAGCAGTTCTTC.

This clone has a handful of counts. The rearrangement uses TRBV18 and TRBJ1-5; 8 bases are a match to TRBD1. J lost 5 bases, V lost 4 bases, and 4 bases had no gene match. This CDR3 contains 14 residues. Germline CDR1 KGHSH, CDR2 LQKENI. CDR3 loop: CASSHGQGDQPQHF. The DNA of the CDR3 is TGTGCCAGCTCACATGGACAGGGTGATCAGCCCCAGCATTTT.

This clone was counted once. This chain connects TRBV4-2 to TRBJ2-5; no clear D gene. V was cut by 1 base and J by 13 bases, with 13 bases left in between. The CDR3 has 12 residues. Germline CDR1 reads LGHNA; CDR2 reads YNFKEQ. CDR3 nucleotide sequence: TGTGCCAGCAGCCAAGGATTAGGAGAGCGGTACTTC. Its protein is CASSQGLGERYF.